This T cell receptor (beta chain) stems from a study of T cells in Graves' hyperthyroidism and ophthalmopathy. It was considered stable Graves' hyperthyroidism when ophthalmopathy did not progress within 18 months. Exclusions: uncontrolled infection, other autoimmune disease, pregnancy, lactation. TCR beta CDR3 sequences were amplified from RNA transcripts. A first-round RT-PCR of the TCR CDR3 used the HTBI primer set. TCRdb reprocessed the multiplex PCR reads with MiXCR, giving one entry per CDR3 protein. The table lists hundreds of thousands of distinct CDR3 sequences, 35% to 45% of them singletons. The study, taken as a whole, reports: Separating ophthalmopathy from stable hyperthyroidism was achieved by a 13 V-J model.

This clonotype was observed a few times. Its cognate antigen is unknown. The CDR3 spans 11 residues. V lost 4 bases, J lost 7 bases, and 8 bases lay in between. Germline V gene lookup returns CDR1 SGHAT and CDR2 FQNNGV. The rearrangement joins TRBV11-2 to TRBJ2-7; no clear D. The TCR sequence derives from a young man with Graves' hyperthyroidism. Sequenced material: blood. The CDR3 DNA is TGTGCCAGCAGCTCGACGCGGGAGCAGTACTTC. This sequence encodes CASSSTREQYF.